This passage covers 21 T cell receptor beta chains from one sample sequenced in a study of CD8 T cells in Susac syndrome. An input of about 0.5 to 1 ug of RNA was subjected to reverse transcription using random hexamers. Each CDR3 protein gets one entry after TCRdb re-called the immunoSEQ multiplex PCR reads with MiXCR. Of 150,000 to 200,000 distinct CDR3 sequences listed, roughly 92% are singletons. The source material was CD4+ T cells from PBMCs. These receptors all come from a human donor with multiple sclerosis.

The chain uses TRBV12-3 or TRBV12-4 and TRBJ2-1; TRBD2 matches at 8 bases. V was pared by 6 bases and J by 8 bases, with 21 bases of the junction left unmatched. This CDR3 spans 18 amino acids. The CDR3 is CASRPTEAGVWGWDEQFF. The CDR3, as DNA: TGTGCCAGCAGACCAACCGAAGCGGGAGTATGGGGTTGGGATGAGCAGTTCTTC.

The chain recombines TRBV11-2 with TRBJ2-1; a possible D gene is TRBD1 (6 bases). The CDR3 is made up of 17 amino acids. Germline lookup yields CDR1 SGHAT and CDR2 FQNNGV. Between the trimmed V and J ends, which lost 5 bases and 9 bases, there was a span of 26 bases. The CDR3 region has the DNA TGTGCCAGCAGCACTCCATCCGGGACAAAGATGGGCAGTGAGCAGTTCTTC. It translates to CASSTPSGTKMGSEQFF.

This clonotype was picked up one time. This rearrangement joins TRBV27 to TRBJ1-6; D not certain. Germline CDR1 reads MNHEY; CDR2 reads SMNVEV (reference sequence). V was trimmed by 4 bases and J by 5 bases, leaving 6 bases between them. The CDR3 length is 13 residues. CDR3 region: CASSSQDNSPLHF. DNA for the CDR3: TGTGCCAGCAGTTCCCAGGATAATTCACCCCTCCACTTT.

The chain has TRBV7-6 and TRBJ2-6; a weak D match, TRBD2 (5 bases). The germline CDR1 and CDR2 sequences are SGHVS and FNYEAQ. V lost 5 bases and J lost 0, with 11 bases in between. The CDR3 sequence is 16 residues long. CDR3 coding DNA: TGTGCCAGCAGCCTCGAAGGAGGCTCTGGGGCCAACGTCCTGACTTTC. Translating gives CASSLEGGSGANVLTF.

The chain uses TRBV6-5 and TRBJ1-2; D gene ambiguous. Germline CDR1 is MNHEY and CDR2 is SVGAGI. This CDR3 region has 16 residues. V shed 0 bases and J shed 0 bases, with 11 bases lying between them. The chain's CDR3 is CASSYSPGGANYGYTF. The CDR3 DNA sequence: TGTGCCAGCAGTTACTCCCCGGGCGGTGCTAACTATGGCTACACCTTC.

The chain couples TRBV13 to TRBJ2-7, with 7 bases that match TRBD1. V was pared by 5 bases and J by 4 bases, with 8 bases of the junction left unmatched. CDR3 size: 14 residues. Germline V gene data show CDR1 as PRHDT and CDR2 as FYEKMQ (reference sequence). CDR3 sequence reads: CASSPRRQGYEQYF. DNA of the CDR3: TGTGCCAGCAGCCCCCGACGACAGGGATACGAGCAGTACTTC. The entire variable domain, with the rest obtained from reference TRBV13 and TRBJ2-7, is as follows: AAGVIQSPRHLIKEKRETATLKCYPIPRHDTVYWYQQGPGQDPQFLISFYEKMQSDKGSIPDRFSAQQFSDYHSELNMSSLELGDSALYFCASSPRRQGYEQYFGPGTRLTVT.

The V gene is TRBV9, the J gene TRBJ2-3; 7 positions match TRBD1. Germline V gene data show CDR1 as SGDLS and CDR2 as YYNGEE. The junction had 7 bases not matched to a gene; V was cut back by 3 bases and J by 0 bases. This CDR3 comprises 16 residues. CDR3 coding DNA: TGTGCCAGCAGCGAGACCCGACAGGGTAGCACAGATACGCAGTATTTT. The encoded protein is CASSETRQGSTDTQYF.

J is TRBJ2-5 and V is TRBV19; 7 bases map to TRBD2. Germline V lookup: CDR1 LNHDA, CDR2 SQIVND (reference sequence). The length of the CDR3 is 14 residues. V shed 5 bases, J shed 5 bases, and the junction held 8 bases outside the gene matches. This CDR3 is CASSPGGGIETQYF. The CDR3 region has the DNA TGTGCCAGTAGTCCGGGAGGAGGAATCGAGACCCAGTACTTC.

The V call is TRBV5-6, the J call TRBJ1-4; a possible D gene is TRBD1 (6 bases). V was clipped by 0 bases and J by 5 bases, with 11 bases between them. CDR1 is SGHDT, CDR2 YYEEEE, per germline. The CDR3 has 15 residues. CDR3 nucleotides: TGTGCCAGCAGCTTGGACAGGGCCCCAAATGAAAAACTGTTTTTT. It translates to CASSLDRAPNEKLFF.

CDR3 sequence: CSGGPGETQYF. The CDR3 DNA follows: TGCAGCGGCGGACCGGGAGAGACCCAGTACTTC. The chain couples TRBV29-1 to TRBJ2-5; no reliable D call. V was pared by 7 bases and J by 4 bases, with 10 bases between. This CDR3 has 11 residues. Germline V lookup: CDR1 SQVTM, CDR2 ANQGSEA.

The CDR3 spells CASSLSAGGGTEAFF. DNA for the CDR3: TGCGCCAGCAGCCTTTCTGCTGGTGGGGGCACTGAAGCTTTCTTT. This chain joins TRBV5-1 and TRBJ1-1; D may be TRBD1 (5 bases). CDR1 is SGHRS, CDR2 YFSETQ, per germline. The CDR3 covers 15 residues. V lost 4 bases and J 4 bases, leaving 17 bases between the germline ends.

This chain links TRBV24-1 with TRBJ2-1, with D possibly being TRBD1 or TRBD2 (5 bases each). The CDR3 is 16 amino acids. Trimming removed 7 bases at V and 0 bases at J, with 15 bases between. CDR1 and CDR2 from the germline V gene are KGHDR and SFDVKD. The CDR3 spells CATSPSGTLSYNEQFF. The CDR3 region has the DNA TGTGCCACCAGCCCTTCCGGGACCCTCTCCTACAATGAGCAGTTCTTC.

The rearrangement uses TRBV9 and TRBJ1-2; 7 bases fit TRBD1. This CDR3 contains 13 residues. Per germline, CDR1 SGDLS and CDR2 YYNGEE. The V and J ends lost 5 bases and 6 bases, in that order; junction bases with no gene match: 7. CDR3 sequence reads: CASSRTQGHGYTF. DNA of the CDR3: TGTGCCAGCAGTCGTACACAGGGGCATGGCTACACCTTC.

J is TRBJ2-3 and V is TRBV5-1; 8 bases are shared with TRBD2. Unmatched junction bases numbered 6, after V lost 4 bases and J lost 2 bases. Germline CDR1 SGHRS, CDR2 YFSETQ. The CDR3 spans 15 residues. CDR3 sequence reads: CASSDRGGDTDTQYF. The CDR3 coding sequence is TGCGCCAGCAGCGACCGGGGGGGCGACACAGATACGCAGTATTTT.

Concerning this clonotype: A read error may account for a junction end that differs from germline. V usage is TRBV6-5 and J usage is TRBJ2-1; D not certain. CDR3 size: 16 residues. Germline V lookup: CDR1 MNHEY, CDR2 SVGAGI. The CDR3 sequence: CASSNSPQDSYNEQFF. CDR3 DNA: TGTGCCAGCAGTAACTCGCCTCAGGACTCCTACAATGAGCAGTTCTTC.

V and J are TRBV19 and TRBJ1-1; TRBD1 matches at 8 bases. Germline V gene sequence: CDR1 LNHDA, CDR2 SQIVND (reference sequence). The CDR3 has 13 amino acids. V trimming: 5 bases; J trimming: 10 bases; junction bases outside the gene matches: 9. The CDR3 bases are TGTGCCAGTAGTGTCGGACAGGGAAGGATAGCTTTCTTT. As protein: CASSVGQGRIAFF.

J is TRBJ2-4 and V is TRBV28; D is ambiguous. V was pared by 5 bases and J by 5 bases, with 13 bases between. The CDR3 length is 14 residues. CDR1 MDHEN and CDR2 SYDVKM come from the germline V gene. In DNA, the CDR3 is TGTGCCAGCAGTGTGATCGGACGGGAAAACATTCAGTACTTC. Its protein product is CASSVIGRENIQYF.

The J gene is TRBJ2-3, the V gene TRBV9, with a possible D match to TRBD1 (5 bases). CDR3 length equals 15 residues. Trimming left V 0 bases short and J 2 bases short, with 10 bases between. CDR1 is SGDLS and CDR2 is YYNGEE in the germline V gene. CDR3 nucleotide sequence: TGTGCCAGCAGCGTAGCTACAGGAACCACAGATACGCAGTATTTT. Protein product: CASSVATGTTDTQYF.

The V and J genes are TRBV9 and TRBJ2-1; 12 nucleotides line up with TRBD2. CDR1 and CDR2 from the germline V gene are SGDLS and YYNGEE. V gave up 3 bases and J gave up 15 bases; unmatched junction bases: 7. The CDR3 consists of 13 residues. The CDR3 sequence: CASSAQLAGGLFF. The CDR3 coding sequence is TGTGCCAGCAGCGCCCAACTAGCGGGGGGTCTGTTCTTC. The entire variable domain, with the rest obtained from reference TRBV9 and TRBJ2-1, is as follows: DSGVTQTPKHLITATGQRVTLRCSPRSGDLSVYWYQQSLDQGLQFLIQYYNGEERAKGNILERFSAQQFPDLHSELNLSSLELGDSALYFCASSAQLAGGLFFGPGTRLTVL.

The V and J genes are TRBV20-1 and TRBJ1-1, with 10 positions matching TRBD1. The germline V gene encodes CDR1 DFQATT and CDR2 SNEGSKA (reference sequence). The CDR3 has 15 amino acids. Trimming removed 1 base from V and 2 bases from J; junction bases left unmatched: 4. CDR3 coding DNA: TGCAGTGCTAGAGGGGGGACAGGGGTTAACACTGAAGCTTTCTTT. It specifies CSARGGTGVNTEAFF.

V gene TRBV28 combines with J gene TRBJ2-7; weak D call: TRBD1 (7 bases). This CDR3 comprises 14 residues. V was cut by 5 bases and J by 7 bases, with 18 bases left in between. Looked up from germline, CDR1 is MDHEN and CDR2 is SYDVKM. CDR3 DNA: TGTGCCAGCAGTCGCGACAGGGCGGGGAGAGAGCAGTACTTC. It specifies CASSRDRAGREQYF.